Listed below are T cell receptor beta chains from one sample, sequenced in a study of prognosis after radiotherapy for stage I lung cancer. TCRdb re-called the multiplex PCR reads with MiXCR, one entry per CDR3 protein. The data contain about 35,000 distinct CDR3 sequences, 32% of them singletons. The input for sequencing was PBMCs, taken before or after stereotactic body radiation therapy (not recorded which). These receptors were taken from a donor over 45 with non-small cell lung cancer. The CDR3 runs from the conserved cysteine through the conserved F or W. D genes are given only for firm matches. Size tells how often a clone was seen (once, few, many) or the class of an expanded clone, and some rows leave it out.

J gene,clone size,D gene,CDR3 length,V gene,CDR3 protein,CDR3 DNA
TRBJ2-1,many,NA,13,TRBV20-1,CSARDFSYNEQFF,TGCAGTGCTCGAGATTTCTCCTACAATGAGCAGTTCTTC
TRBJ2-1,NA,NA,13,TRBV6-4,CASSEPGRSEQFF,TGTGCCAGCAGTGAGCCGGGAAGGAGTGAGCAGTTCTTC
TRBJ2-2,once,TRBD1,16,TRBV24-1,CATSDHGTGLNGELFF,TGTGCCACCAGTGATCACGGGACAGGGTTGAACGGGGAGCTGTTTTTT
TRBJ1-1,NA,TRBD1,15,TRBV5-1,CASSFRDRGDTEAFF,TGCGCCAGCAGCTTCCGGGACAGGGGAGACACTGAAGCTTTCTTT
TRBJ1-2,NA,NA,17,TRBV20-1,CSARAPSVSGGYYGYTF,TGCAGCGCCAGAGCCCCTTCGGTAAGCGGGGGGTACTATGGCTACACCTTC
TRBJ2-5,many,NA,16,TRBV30,CAWSEWPQGRQETQYF,TGTGCCTGGAGTGAGTGGCCCCAGGGGCGTCAAGAGACCCAGTACTTC
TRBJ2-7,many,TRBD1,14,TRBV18,CASSDRDRGNEQYF,TGTGCCAGCTCAGACCGGGACAGGGGCAACGAGCAGTACTTC
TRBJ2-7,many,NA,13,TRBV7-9,CASSLGTAYEQYF,TGTGCCAGCAGCTTAGGGACAGCCTACGAGCAGTACTTC
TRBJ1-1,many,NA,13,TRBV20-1,CSASRYRFTEAFF,TGCAGTGCTAGCCGATACAGGTTCACTGAAGCTTTCTTT
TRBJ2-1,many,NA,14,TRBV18,CASSPQSRRGEQFF,TGTGCCAGCTCACCACAATCTAGGCGTGGTGAGCAGTTCTTC
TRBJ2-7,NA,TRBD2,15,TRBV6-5,CASSYSASGAYEQYF,TGTGCCAGCAGTTACTCAGCTAGCGGGGCCTACGAGCAGTACTTC
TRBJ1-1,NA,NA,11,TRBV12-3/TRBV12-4,CASSLWSEAFF,TGTGCCAGCAGTTTGTGGTCTGAAGCTTTCTTT
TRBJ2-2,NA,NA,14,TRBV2,CASKLVASTGELFF,TGTGCCAGCAAGTTGGTGGCGAGCACCGGGGAGCTGTTTTTT
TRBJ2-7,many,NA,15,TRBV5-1,CASSSGTGMYYEQYF,TGCGCCAGCAGCAGTGGGACGGGGATGTACTACGAGCAGTACTTC
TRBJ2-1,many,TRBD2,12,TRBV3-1,CASSQDGRVMFF,TGTGCCAGCAGCCAAGATGGGAGGGTGATGTTCTTC
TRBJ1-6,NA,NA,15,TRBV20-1,CSARECRGQNSPLHF,TGCAGTGCTAGAGAGTGCAGGGGTCAGAATTCACCCCTCCACTTT
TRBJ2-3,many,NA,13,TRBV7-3,CASSEAGPDTQYF,TGTGCCAGCAGCGAGGCAGGGCCAGATACGCAGTATTTT
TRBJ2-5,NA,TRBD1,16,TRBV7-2,CASSYTSQGARETQYF,TGTGCCAGCAGCTACACCTCCCAGGGGGCGAGGGAGACCCAGTACTTC
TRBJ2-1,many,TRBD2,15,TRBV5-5,CASSLASGGYNEQFF,TGTGCCAGCAGCTTGGCTAGCGGGGGTTACAATGAGCAGTTCTTC
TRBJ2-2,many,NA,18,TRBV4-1,CASSQEAAGGTYTGELFF,TGCGCCAGCAGCCAAGAGGCCGCCGGGGGAACGTACACCGGGGAGCTGTTTTTT
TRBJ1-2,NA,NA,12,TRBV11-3,CASSTGTKGYTF,TGTGCCAGCAGCACCGGGACCAAAGGCTACACCTTC
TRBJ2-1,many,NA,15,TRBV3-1,CASSHRAGRANEQFF,TGTGCCAGCAGCCACCGGGCGGGGCGGGCCAATGAGCAGTTCTTC
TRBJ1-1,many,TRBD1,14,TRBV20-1,CSAWTGEMNTEAFF,TGCAGTGCTTGGACAGGGGAGATGAACACTGAAGCTTTCTTT
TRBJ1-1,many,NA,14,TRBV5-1,CASSDTTGNTEAFF,TGCGCCAGCAGCGACACGACAGGGAACACTGAAGCTTTCTTT
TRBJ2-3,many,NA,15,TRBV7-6,CASSLGAGYTDTQYF,TGTGCCAGCAGCTTAGGGGCCGGCTACACAGATACGCAGTATTTT
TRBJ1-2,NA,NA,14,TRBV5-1,CASSSIGTYDGYTF,TGCGCCAGCAGCTCCATCGGGACTTACGATGGCTACACCTTC
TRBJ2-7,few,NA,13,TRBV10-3,CATSQMGLDEQYF,TGTGCCACCAGCCAGATGGGTCTTGACGAGCAGTACTTC
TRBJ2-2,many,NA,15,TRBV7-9,CASRRPQGAPGELFF,TGTGCCAGCCGTCGTCCACAGGGTGCCCCCGGGGAGCTGTTTTTT
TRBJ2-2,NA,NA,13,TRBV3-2,CASSQDPTGELFF,TGTGCCAGCAGCCAAGACCCCACCGGGGAGCTGTTTTTT
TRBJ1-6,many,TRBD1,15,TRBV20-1,CSARARTGGFSPLHF,TGCAGTGCTAGAGCCCGAACAGGGGGATTTTCACCCCTCCACTTT
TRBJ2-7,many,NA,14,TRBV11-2,CASSPGTALGEQYF,TGTGCCAGCAGCCCCGGGACTGCCCTGGGCGAGCAGTACTTC
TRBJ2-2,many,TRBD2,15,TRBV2,CASSIAGAATGELFF,TGTGCCAGCAGTATAGCGGGAGCCGCCACCGGGGAGCTGTTTTTT
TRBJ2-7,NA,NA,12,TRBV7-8,CASRDSPAEQYF,TGTGCCAGCAGAGACTCCCCCGCCGAGCAGTACTTC
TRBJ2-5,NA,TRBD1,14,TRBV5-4,CASSPGGAGETQYF,TGTGCCAGCAGCCCAGGGGGCGCAGGGGAGACCCAGTACTTC
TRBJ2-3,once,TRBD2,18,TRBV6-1,CASSPSGWGGAHTYTQYF,TGTGCCAGCAGTCCTAGCGGGTGGGGGGGGGCACACACATATACGCAGTATTTT
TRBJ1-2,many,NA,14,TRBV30,CAWKEGGGPGGYTF,TGTGCCTGGAAGGAGGGTGGTGGGCCGGGTGGCTACACCTTC
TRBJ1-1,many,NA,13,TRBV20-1,CSARGTSNTEAFF,TGCAGTGCTAGAGGCACCTCGAACACTGAAGCTTTCTTT
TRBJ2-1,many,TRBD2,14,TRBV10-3,CAISAGTSGNEQFF,TGTGCCATCAGCGCCGGGACTAGTGGCAATGAGCAGTTCTTC
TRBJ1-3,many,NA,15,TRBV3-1,CASSSHGGAGNTIYF,TGTGCCAGCAGCTCCCACGGGGGTGCAGGAAACACCATATATTTT
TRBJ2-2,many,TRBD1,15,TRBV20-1,CSARAGTANTGELFF,TGCAGTGCTAGAGCCGGGACAGCGAACACCGGGGAGCTGTTTTTT
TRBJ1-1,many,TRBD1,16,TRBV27,CASSFLATGGVSEAFF,TGTGCCAGCAGTTTTCTCGCGACAGGGGGAGTTTCTGAAGCTTTCTTT